The source of this TCR beta chain is a study of metastatic and nonmetastatic thyroid tumors. Concerning this clone: Its antigen is currently unknown.

TCRdb reanalyzed the PCR reads with MiXCR. Altogether about 30,000 clones are present, 35% to 45% being singletons, with the ten largest covering roughly 23%. The CDR3 contains 17 residues. The J segment lost 5 bases and the V segment lost 0 bases, leaving 11 bases of the junction unmatched. Looked up from germline, CDR1 is LGHNA and CDR2 is YSLEER. Every patient underwent thyroid surgery untreated. Study conclusions and caveats: Malignant thyroid tumors reportedly had TCR beta diversity that was significantly higher than in benign nodules, in blood and tumor.

The sequence derives from a female donor with papillary thyroid cancer or a benign thyroid nodule (not recorded which). Some clones in this sample may be carry-over from other donors' samples. The specimen was tumor tissue. The gene calls are TRBV4-3 and TRBJ1-1, with 8 nucleotides matching TRBD1. In DNA form, the CDR3 reads TGCGCCAGCAGCCAAGACCCCCTGTCAGGGGGCGCGACTGAAGCTTTCTTT. Translated, it gives CASSQDPLSGGATEAFF.